This paragraph reports one TCR beta chain. Sequencing was performed with immunoSEQ multiplex PCR; in TCRdb, only in-frame clones are kept and a portion is missing. This table holds 1.5 million to 2.5 million clones, approximately 94% found once. Cells designated naive CD8 were CD45RO-negative and were positively selected for CCR7, with terminally differentiated effector memory CD45RA+ cells excluded. The sample comes from a study of shared clonotypes between healthy human individuals. The CDR3 is made up of 15 amino acids. Trimming removed 3 bases at V and 8 bases at J, with 14 bases between. Germline lookup yields CDR1 LNHDA and CDR2 SQIVND (reference sequence).

Sequencing input: naive CD8+ T cells sorted from blood. The chain joins TRBV19 to TRBJ1-6, with D maybe TRBD1 (5 bases). The origin of this receptor is a man aged 18 to 29 in good health. The CDR3 loop is CASSIDRGRDSPLHF. CDR3 sequence (DNA): TGTGCCAGTAGTATCGATCGGGGACGGGATTCACCCCTCCACTTT. The whole variable domain, remainder taken from reference TRBV19 and TRBJ1-6, is DGGITQSPKYLFRKEGQNVTLSCEQNLNHDAMYWYRQDPGQGLRLIYYSQIVNDFQKGDIAEGYSVSREKKESFPLTVTSAQKNPTAFYLCASSIDRGRDSPLHFGNGTRLTVT.